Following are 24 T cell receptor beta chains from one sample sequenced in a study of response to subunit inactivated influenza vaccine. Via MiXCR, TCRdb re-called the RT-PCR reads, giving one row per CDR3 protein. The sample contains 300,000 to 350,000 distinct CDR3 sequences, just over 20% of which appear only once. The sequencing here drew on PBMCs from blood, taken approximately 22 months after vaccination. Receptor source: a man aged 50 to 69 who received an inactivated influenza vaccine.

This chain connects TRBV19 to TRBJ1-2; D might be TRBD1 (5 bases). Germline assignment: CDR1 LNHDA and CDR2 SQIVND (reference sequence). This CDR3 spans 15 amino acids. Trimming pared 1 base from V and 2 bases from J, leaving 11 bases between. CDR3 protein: CASSIARGANYGYTF. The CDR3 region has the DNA TGTGCCAGTAGTATAGCAAGGGGCGCGAACTATGGCTACACCTTC. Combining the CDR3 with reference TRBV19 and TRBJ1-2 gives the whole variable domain DGGITQSPKYLFRKEGQNVTLSCEQNLNHDAMYWYRQDPGQGLRLIYYSQIVNDFQKGDIAEGYSVSREKKESFPLTVTSAQKNPTAFYLCASSIARGANYGYTFGSGTRLTVV.

CDR3 sequence: CASSFWGQGSQPQHF. The CDR3 DNA follows: TGTGCCAGCAGCTTTTGGGGACAGGGGAGTCAGCCCCAGCATTTT. The V and J genes are TRBV5-5 and TRBJ1-5, with 10 bases that match TRBD1. The CDR3 length is 15 residues. After removal of 2 bases from V and 6 bases from J, the junction contained 5 bases not matched to a gene. Germline CDR1 is SGHKS and CDR2 is YYEKEE (reference sequence).

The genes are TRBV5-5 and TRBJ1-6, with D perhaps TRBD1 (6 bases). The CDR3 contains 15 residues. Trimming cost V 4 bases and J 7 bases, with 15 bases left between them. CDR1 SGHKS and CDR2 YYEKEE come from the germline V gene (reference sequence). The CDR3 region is CASSQRGGWNSPLHF. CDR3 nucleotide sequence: TGTGCCAGCAGCCAGCGGGGGGGCTGGAATTCACCCCTCCACTTT. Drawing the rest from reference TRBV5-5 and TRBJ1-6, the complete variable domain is DAGVTQSPTHLIKTRGQQVTLRCSPISGHKSVSWYQQVLGQGPQFIFQYYEKEERGRGNFPDRFSARQFPNYSSELNVNALLLGDSALYLCASSQRGGWNSPLHFGNGTRLTVT.

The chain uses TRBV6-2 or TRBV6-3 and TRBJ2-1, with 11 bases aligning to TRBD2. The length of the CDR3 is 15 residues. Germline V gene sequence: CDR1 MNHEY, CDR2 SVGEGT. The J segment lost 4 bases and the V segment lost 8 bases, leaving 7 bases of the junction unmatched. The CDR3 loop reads CASGKLAGGYNEQFF. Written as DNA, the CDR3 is TGTGCCAGCGGAAAGTTAGCGGGAGGGTACAATGAGCAGTTCTTC.

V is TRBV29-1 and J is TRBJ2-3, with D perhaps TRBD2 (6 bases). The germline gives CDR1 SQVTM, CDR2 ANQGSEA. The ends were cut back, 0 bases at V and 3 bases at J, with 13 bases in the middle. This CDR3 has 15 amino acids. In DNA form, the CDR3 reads TGCAGCGTTGAAGATCCCATCGGACTAACAGATACGCAGTATTTT. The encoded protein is CSVEDPIGLTDTQYF.

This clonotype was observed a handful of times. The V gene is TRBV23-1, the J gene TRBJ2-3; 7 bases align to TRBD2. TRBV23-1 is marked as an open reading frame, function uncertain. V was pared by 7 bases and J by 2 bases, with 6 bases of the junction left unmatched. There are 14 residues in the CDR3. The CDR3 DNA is TGCGCCAGCACCGAGCTAGCGGTCACAGATACGCAGTATTTT. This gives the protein CASTELAVTDTQYF.

In nucleotides, the CDR3 is TGTGCCAGCTCTCGGTCCCGTGACAAAACTGAAGCTTTCTTT. It is translated as CASSRSRDKTEAFF. V and J are TRBV6-1 and TRBJ1-1; D not certain. V lost 8 bases and J lost 5, with 18 bases in between. CDR3 length equals 14 residues. Per the germline V gene, CDR1 is MNHNS and CDR2 is SASEGT.

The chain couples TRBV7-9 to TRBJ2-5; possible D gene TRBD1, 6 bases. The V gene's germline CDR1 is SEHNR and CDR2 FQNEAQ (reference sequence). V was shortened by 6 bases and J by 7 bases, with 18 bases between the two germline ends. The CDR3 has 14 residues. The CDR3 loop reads CASSQRDTPGTQYF. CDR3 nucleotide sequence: TGTGCCAGCAGTCAACGGGACACCCCCGGGACCCAGTACTTC. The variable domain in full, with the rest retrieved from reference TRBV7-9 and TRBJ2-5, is DTGVSQNPRHKITKRGQNVTFRCDPISEHNRLYWYRQTLGQGPEFLTYFQNEAQLEKSRLLSDRFSAERPKGSFSTLEIQRTEQGDSAMYLCASSQRDTPGTQYFGPGTRLLVL.

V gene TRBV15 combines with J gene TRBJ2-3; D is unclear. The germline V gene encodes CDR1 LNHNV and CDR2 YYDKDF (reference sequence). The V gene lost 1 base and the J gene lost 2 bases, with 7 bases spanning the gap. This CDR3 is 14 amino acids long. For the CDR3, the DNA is TGTGCCACCAGCAGAGGACACCTCACAGATACGCAGTATTTT. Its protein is CATSRGHLTDTQYF. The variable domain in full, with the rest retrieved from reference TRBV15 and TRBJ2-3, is DAMVIQNPRYQVTQFGKPVTLSCSQTLNHNVMYWYQQKSSQAPKLLFHYYDKDFNNEADTPDNFQSRRPNTSFCFLDIRSPGLGDTAMYLCATSRGHLTDTQYFGPGTRLTVL.

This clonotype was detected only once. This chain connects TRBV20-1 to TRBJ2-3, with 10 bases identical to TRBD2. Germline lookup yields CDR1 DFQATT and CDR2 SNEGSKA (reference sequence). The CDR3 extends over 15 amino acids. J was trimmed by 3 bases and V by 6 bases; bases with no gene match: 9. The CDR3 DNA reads TGCAGTGCCGAGCCCGGACTAGCGGTGACAGATACGCAGTATTTT. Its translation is CSAEPGLAVTDTQYF.

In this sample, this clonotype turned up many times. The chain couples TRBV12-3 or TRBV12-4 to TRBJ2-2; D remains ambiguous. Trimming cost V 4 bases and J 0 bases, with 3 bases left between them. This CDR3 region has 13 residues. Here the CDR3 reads CASSSANTGELFF. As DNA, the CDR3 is TGTGCCAGCAGTTCCGCGAACACCGGGGAGCTGTTTTTT.

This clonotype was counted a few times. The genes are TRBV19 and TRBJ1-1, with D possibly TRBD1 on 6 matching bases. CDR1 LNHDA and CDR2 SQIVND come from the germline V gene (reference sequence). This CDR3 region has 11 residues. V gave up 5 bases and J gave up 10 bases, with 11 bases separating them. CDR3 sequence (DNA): TGTGCCAGTAGTTACAGGGAGTCAGCTTTCTTT. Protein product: CASSYRESAFF.

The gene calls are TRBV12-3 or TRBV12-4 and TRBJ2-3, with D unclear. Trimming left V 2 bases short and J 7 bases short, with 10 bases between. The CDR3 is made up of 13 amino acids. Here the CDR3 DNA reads TGTGCCAGCAGTTTAAACGATGTGAATACGCAGTATTTT. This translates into CASSLNDVNTQYF.

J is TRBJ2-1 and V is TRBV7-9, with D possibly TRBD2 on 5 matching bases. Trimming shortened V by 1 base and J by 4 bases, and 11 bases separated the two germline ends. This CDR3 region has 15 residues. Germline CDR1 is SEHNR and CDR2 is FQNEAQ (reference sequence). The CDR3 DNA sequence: TGTGCCAGCAGCTTAGGTCGGGGATCATACAATGAGCAGTTCTTC. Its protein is CASSLGRGSYNEQFF.

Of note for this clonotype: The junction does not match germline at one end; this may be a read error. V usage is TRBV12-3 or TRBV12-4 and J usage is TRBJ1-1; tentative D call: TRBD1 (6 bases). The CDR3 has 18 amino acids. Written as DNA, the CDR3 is TGTGCCCGCAGTTTAGCGGGCGGGGGGCCGAACTTGGAAACTGAAGCTTTCTTT. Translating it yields CARSLAGGGPNLETEAFF.

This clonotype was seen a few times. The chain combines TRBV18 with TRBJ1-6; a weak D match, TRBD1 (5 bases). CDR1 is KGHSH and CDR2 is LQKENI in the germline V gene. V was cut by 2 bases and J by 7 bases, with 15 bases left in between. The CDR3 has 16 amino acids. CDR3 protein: CASSPEMGRLNSPLHF. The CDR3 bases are TGTGCCAGCTCACCAGAGATGGGACGGCTCAATTCACCCCTCCACTTT.

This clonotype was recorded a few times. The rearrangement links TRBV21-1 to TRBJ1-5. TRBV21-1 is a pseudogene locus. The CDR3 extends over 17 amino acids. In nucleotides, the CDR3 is TGTGCCAGCAGCAAAGAGGGAGGGCTCTCTAGCAATCAGCCCCAGCATTTT. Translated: CASSKEGGLSSNQPQHF.

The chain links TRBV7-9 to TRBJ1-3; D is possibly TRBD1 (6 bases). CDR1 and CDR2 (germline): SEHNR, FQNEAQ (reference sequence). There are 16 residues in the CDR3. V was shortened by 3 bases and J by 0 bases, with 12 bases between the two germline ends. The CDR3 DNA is TGTGCCAGCAGCTTGTGGCAGGGGCCCTCTGGAAACACCATATATTTT. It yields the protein CASSLWQGPSGNTIYF.

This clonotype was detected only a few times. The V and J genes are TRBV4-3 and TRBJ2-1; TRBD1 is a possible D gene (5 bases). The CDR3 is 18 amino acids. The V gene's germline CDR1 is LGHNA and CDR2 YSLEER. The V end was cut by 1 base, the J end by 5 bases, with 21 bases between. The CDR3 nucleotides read TGCGCCAGCAGCCAAGGTATAACAGGACCGACCCTGAACAATGAGCAGTTCTTC. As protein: CASSQGITGPTLNNEQFF.

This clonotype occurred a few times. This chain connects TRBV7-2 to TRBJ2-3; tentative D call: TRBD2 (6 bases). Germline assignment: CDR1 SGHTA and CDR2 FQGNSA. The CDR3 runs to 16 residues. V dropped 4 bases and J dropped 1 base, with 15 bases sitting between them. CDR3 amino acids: CASSSPGTFRTDTQYF. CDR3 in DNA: TGTGCCAGCAGCTCGCCGGGGACTTTCCGCACAGATACGCAGTATTTT. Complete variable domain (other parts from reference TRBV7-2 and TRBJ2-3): GAGVSQSPSNKVTEKGKDVELRCDPISGHTALYWYRQSLGQGLEFLIYFQGNSAPDKSGLPSDRFSAERTGGSVSTLTIQRTQQEDSAVYLCASSSPGTFRTDTQYFGPGTRLTVL.

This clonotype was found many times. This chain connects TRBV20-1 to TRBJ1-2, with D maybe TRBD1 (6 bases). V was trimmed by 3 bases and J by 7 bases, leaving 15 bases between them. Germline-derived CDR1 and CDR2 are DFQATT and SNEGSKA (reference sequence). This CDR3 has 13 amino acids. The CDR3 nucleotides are TGCAGTGCTAGCCGGTTGGGGGCCGGTGGCTACACCTTC. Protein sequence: CSASRLGAGGYTF.

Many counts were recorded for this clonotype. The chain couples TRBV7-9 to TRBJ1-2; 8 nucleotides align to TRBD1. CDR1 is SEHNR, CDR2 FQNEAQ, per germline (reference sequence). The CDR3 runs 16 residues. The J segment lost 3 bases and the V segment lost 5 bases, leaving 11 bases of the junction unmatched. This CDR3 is CASSRTVGQVYYGYTF. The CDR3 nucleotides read TGTGCCAGCAGCCGGACGGTGGGACAGGTTTACTATGGCTACACCTTC.

The CDR3: CASSQDLERTSGDYEQYF. As DNA, the CDR3 is TGTGCCAGCAGCCAAGATCTTGAGAGGACTAGCGGGGACTACGAGCAGTACTTC. The genes are TRBV3-1 and TRBJ2-7, with 12 bases that match TRBD2. Germline assignment: CDR1 LGHDT and CDR2 YNNKEL (reference sequence). The J segment lost 3 bases and the V segment lost 0 bases, leaving 9 bases of the junction unmatched. The CDR3 totals 18 residues.

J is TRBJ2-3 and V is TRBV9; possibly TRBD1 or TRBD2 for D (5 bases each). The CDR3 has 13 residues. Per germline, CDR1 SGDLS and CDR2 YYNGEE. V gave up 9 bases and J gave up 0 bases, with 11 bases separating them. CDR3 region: CATARDSTDTQYF. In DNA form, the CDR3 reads TGTGCCACCGCCCGGGACAGCACAGATACGCAGTATTTT.